This entry concerns a single T cell receptor (beta chain). These data come from a study of blood T cell repertoires in COVID-19. Study in general: Acute-phase and convalescent COVID-19 samples originated in the United States, Italy and Spain. Sources were T cells, B-cell-depleted T cells, or PBMCs; the material itself was cDNA or gDNA.

Source study methods: Amplification from reference gene primers served as the basis for estimated nucleated cell counts. Sequencing used immunoSEQ multiplex PCR; TCRdb keeps in-frame clones, though not all of them. D and trimming were read from the DNA, whereas the V and J calls and clone size are those reported in that table. The table records 56,000 or so clones, 84% of them present only once. V lost 6 bases and J 8 bases, leaving 14 bases between the germline ends. Germline CDR1 reads LNHDA; CDR2 reads SQIVND (reference sequence). This CDR3 has 14 residues. The chain combines TRBV19 with TRBJ1-6; D is uncertain. The clonotype comes from a woman of 80 years or more with acute or convalescent COVID-19. Material for sequencing was peripheral blood. CDR3 in DNA: TGTGCCAGTAGAGAGGGAATAGGTTATTCACCCCTCCACTTT. As protein: CASREGIGYSPLHF.